This T cell receptor beta chain was found in a study of PD-L1 blockade in urothelial cancer. Time point denoted: peripheral blood 6 weeks after treatment start. This CDR3 is 14 amino acids long. The V gene lost 0 bases and the J gene lost 6 bases, with 10 bases spanning the gap. From germline, CDR1 is SGDLS and CDR2 YYNGEE. Sequencing used immunoSEQ multiplex PCR; TCRdb keeps in-frame clones, though not all of them. The table shows around 110,000 clones, with around 89% occurring only once. The TCR sequence derives from a man aged 55 to 70 with urothelial cancer. This specimen was PBMCs, taken around atezolizumab (anti-PD-L1) treatment. This chain joins TRBV9 and TRBJ2-1; D is unresolved. The CDR3 DNA sequence: TGTGCCAGCAGCGTAGGAGGAGTACGCAATGAGCAGTTCTTC. Amino acid sequence: CASSVGGVRNEQFF.